Included here is one TCR beta chain sequence, with context. Its target is not known. This CDR3 has 14 residues. From germline, CDR1 is SGDLS and CDR2 YYNGEE. Trimming removed 3 bases from V and 1 base from J, with 7 bases in between. This sample stems from a study of blood T cells in healthy people across ages. Extracted total RNA amounted to at least 5.5 micrograms for each sample. Points from the study as a whole: A conclusive naive versus antigen-experienced comparison was prevented by the unsorted PBMCs. Roughly linearly, TCR beta diversity per million T cells fell as age increased.

Primers used in a second PCR of roughly 6 to 11 cycles were a sample-barcoded 5' primer and a J-beta primer mix. TCRdb redid the calling of the 5' RACE reads with MiXCR, one entry per CDR3 protein. The sample records over 1,300,000 distinct CDR3 sequences, 55% to 75% being singletons. The chain links TRBV9 to TRBJ2-2; D might be TRBD1 (5 bases). The sequenced material came from blood. This TCR came from a man younger than 35 in good health. The CDR3 spells CASSATENTGELFF. The CDR3 DNA follows: TGTGCCAGCAGCGCGACAGAGAACACCGGGGAGCTGTTTTTT.